This record concerns one T cell receptor (beta chain) sequence. The antigen remains undetermined. This sample is part of a study of Ad26.COV2.S vaccination and SARS-CoV-2 variants. Study findings and constraints: Vaccine and placebo recipients had similar non-spike TCR breadth. Placebo recipients trailed vaccine recipients in spike-specific TCR breadth.

TCRdb's table, derived via immunoSEQ multiplex PCR, lists solely in-frame clones and lacks some. The sample records roughly 300,000 clones, 75% to 90% being singletons. V lost 6 bases, J lost 0 bases, and 10 bases lay in between. CDR1 and CDR2 (germline): SQVTM, ANQGSEA. The CDR3 sequence is 13 residues long. Noted treatment: 15 to 20 received Ad26.COV2.S at low or high dose, single or two shots; several received placebo; per-sample allocation not given. Sampling was performed 63 days after the first vaccine or placebo injection. The study used a vaccine consisting of an Ad26 vector that expressed Wuhan-strain SARS-CoV-2 spike.

The source material was peripheral blood, sampled in a trial of Ad26.COV2.S vaccine versus placebo. The chain combines TRBV29-1 with TRBJ2-3; possible D gene TRBD1, 6 bases. The clonotype comes from a person between 18 and 60 years old who received the Ad26.COV2.S COVID-19 vaccine or a placebo. CDR3 sequence (DNA): TGCAGCGTCGGACAGCCTAGCACAGATACGCAGTATTTT. Translation: CSVGQPSTDTQYF.